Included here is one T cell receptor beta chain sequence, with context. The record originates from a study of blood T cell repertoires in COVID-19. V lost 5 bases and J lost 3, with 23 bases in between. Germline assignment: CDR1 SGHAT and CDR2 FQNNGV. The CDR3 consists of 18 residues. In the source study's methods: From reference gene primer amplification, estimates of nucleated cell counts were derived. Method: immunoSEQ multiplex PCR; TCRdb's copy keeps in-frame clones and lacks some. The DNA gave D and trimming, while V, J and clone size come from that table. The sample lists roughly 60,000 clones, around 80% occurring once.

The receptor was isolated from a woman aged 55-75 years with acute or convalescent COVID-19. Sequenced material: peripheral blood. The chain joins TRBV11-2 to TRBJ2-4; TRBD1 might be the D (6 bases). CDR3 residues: CASSPRPGTLRGKNIQYF. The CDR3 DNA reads TGTGCCAGCAGCCCTCGTCCCGGGACATTAAGGGGCAAAAACATTCAGTACTTC.